This T cell receptor (beta chain) is from a study of glioma-infiltrating T cells. The iRepertoire nested amplicon-rescue multiplex PCR amplified TCR alpha and beta CDR3s from RNA. One-step reverse transcription and amplification started from approximately 100-400 ng of tissue mRNA or PBMC total RNA. TCRdb re-analysed the multiplex PCR reads in MiXCR, keeping a single row per CDR3 protein. The table lists about 130,000 distinct CDR3 sequences, approximately 25% of them singletons. The CDR3 has 15 residues. Losses at the gene ends were 4 bases for V and 5 bases for J; bases not matched to a gene: 6. Germline V gene lookup returns CDR1 MDHEN and CDR2 SYDVKM. This clonotype was seen many times.

This clonotype was obtained from a human donor with low-grade glioma or glioblastoma, undergoing nonglioma brain surgery, or in good health (not recorded which). The sequenced sample was glioma tissue, nonneoplastic brain tissue, or PBMCs (not recorded which). This chain connects TRBV28 to TRBJ1-5, with 9 positions matching TRBD1. The CDR3 loop reads CASSSTGGIDQPQHF. Here the CDR3 DNA reads TGTGCCAGCAGTTCTACAGGGGGCATAGATCAGCCCCAGCATTTT.